The 24 T cell receptor beta chains below were found in one sample sequenced in a study of T cell responses to AZD1222 COVID-19 vaccine. Produced via immunoSEQ multiplex PCR; TCRdb's table is partial and in-frame only. Of 100,000 to 130,000 clones in the sample, about nine tenths were seen once. Sequenced here: peripheral blood, sampled on day 0 of AZD1222 vaccination. The source of these receptors is an adult in good health.

The chain links TRBV11-3 to TRBJ1-1, with unresolved D. Germline V gives CDR1 SGHNT, CDR2 YENEEA. The ends were cut back, 3 bases at V and 2 bases at J, with 7 bases in the middle. There are 13 residues in the CDR3. CDR3 sequence: CASSFFPNTEAFF. CDR3 DNA sequence: TGTGCCAGCAGCTTTTTCCCCAACACTGAAGCTTTCTTT. Drawing the rest from reference TRBV11-3 and TRBJ1-1, the complete variable domain is EAGVVQSPRYKIIEKKQPVAFWCNPISGHNTLYWYLQNLGQGPELLIRYENEEAVDDSQLPKDRFSAERLKGVDSTLKIQPAELGDSAVYLCASSFFPNTEAFFGQGTRLTVV.

The genes are TRBV5-1 and TRBJ1-1; 12 bases match TRBD1. The CDR3 covers 17 residues. The ends lost 0 bases at V and 1 base at J; junction bases unmatched: 4. Germline CDR1 reads SGHRS; CDR2 reads YFSETQ. CDR3 nucleotide sequence: TGCGCCAGCAGCTTGGCCGGGACAGGGGGCGCGAACACTGAAGCTTTCTTT. It translates to CASSLAGTGGANTEAFF.

This clone occurred once. The gene calls are TRBV7-2 and TRBJ2-1; D is uncertain. The CDR3 spans 13 residues. The germline gives CDR1 SGHTA, CDR2 FQGNSA. Trimming removed 2 bases from V and 6 bases from J, with 8 bases in between. The CDR3: CASSLWIGNEQFF. In DNA form, the CDR3 reads TGTGCCAGCAGCTTATGGATTGGCAATGAGCAGTTCTTC.

The V gene is TRBV6-4, the J gene TRBJ2-3; D is possibly TRBD1 (7 bases). The V gene's germline CDR1 is MRHNA and CDR2 SNTAGT. The CDR3 loop spans 15 amino acids. V was shortened by 6 bases and J by 0 bases, with 13 bases between the two germline ends. Here the CDR3 DNA reads TGTGCCAGCAGCTTTGCAGGGGGGAGCACAGATACGCAGTATTTT. Amino acids: CASSFAGGSTDTQYF.

This rearrangement joins TRBV30 to TRBJ1-2; unclear D gene. The germline V and J ends were trimmed by 4 bases and 4 bases, with 7 bases remaining between them. CDR1 is GTSNPN and CDR2 is SVGIG in the germline V gene (reference sequence). CDR3 length equals 11 residues. The CDR3 spells CAWTAGYGYTF. The CDR3 DNA reads TGTGCCTGGACGGCAGGCTATGGCTACACCTTC.

The V and J genes are TRBV6-2 or TRBV6-3 and TRBJ1-5, with D perhaps TRBD1 (5 bases). The length of the CDR3 is 15 residues. CDR1 is MNHEY, CDR2 SVGEGT, per germline. V shed 1 base and J shed 4 bases, with 11 bases lying between them. CDR3 coding DNA: TGTGCCAGCAGTTACTTGTCAGGGTCTAATCAGCCCCAGCATTTT. Its protein product is CASSYLSGSNQPQHF.

This clone was observed a few times. This chain joins TRBV7-9 and TRBJ2-3; 9 nucleotides line up with TRBD2. The CDR3 runs to 15 residues. V shed 5 bases, J shed 4 bases, and the junction held 7 bases outside the gene matches. Germline V gene lookup returns CDR1 SEHNR and CDR2 FQNEAQ (reference sequence). Written as DNA, the CDR3 is TGTGCCAGCAGCCCGGGACTAGCTTCCCCAGATACGCAGTATTTT. Translating gives CASSPGLASPDTQYF.

The rearrangement uses TRBV9 and TRBJ2-1; 14 positions match TRBD2. The germline V gene has CDR1 SGDLS and CDR2 YYNGEE. CDR3 size: 18 residues. J gave up 7 bases and V 0 bases, and 9 bases lay outside the gene matches. The CDR3 loop is CASSVVGTSGRARNEQFF. DNA of the CDR3: TGTGCCAGCAGCGTAGTCGGGACTAGCGGGAGAGCGCGGAATGAGCAGTTCTTC.

This chain joins TRBV9 and TRBJ2-2; TRBD2 agrees at 8 bases. From germline, CDR1 is SGDLS and CDR2 YYNGEE. The CDR3 covers 18 residues. The J segment lost 0 bases and the V segment lost 4 bases, leaving 11 bases of the junction unmatched. The CDR3, as DNA: TGTGCCAGCAGCACCCGACCTACTAGCGGACCGAACACCGGGGAGCTGTTTTTT. It yields the protein CASSTRPTSGPNTGELFF.

The rearrangement uses TRBV15 and TRBJ1-5; TRBD1 might be the D (5 bases). CDR3 size: 15 residues. Germline V gene lookup returns CDR1 LNHNV and CDR2 YYDKDF (reference sequence). V lost 1 base and J 6 bases, leaving 13 bases between the germline ends. CDR3 sequence (DNA): TGTGCCACCAGCAGAGTTGGCCAGGGAATTCAGCCCCAGCATTTT. Protein product: CATSRVGQGIQPQHF.

The sample holds a few counts of this clone. The CDR3 is CASSPRQGINEKLFF. CDR3 DNA: TGTGCCAGCAGCCCCCGACAGGGGATAAACGAAAAACTGTTTTTT. The chain recombines TRBV9 with TRBJ1-4, with 8 bases fitting TRBD1. The CDR3 has 15 amino acids. The junction had 10 bases not matched to a gene; V was cut back by 4 bases and J by 8 bases. CDR1 is SGDLS, CDR2 YYNGEE, per germline.

V gene TRBV5-1 combines with J gene TRBJ2-3; D possibly uses TRBD1 or TRBD2 (5 bases each). This CDR3 contains 14 residues. Looked up from germline, CDR1 is SGHRS and CDR2 is YFSETQ. The V end was cut by 3 bases, the J end by 2 bases, with 10 bases between. CDR3 loop: CASSSGRLTDTQYF. The CDR3 nucleotides are TGCGCCAGCAGCTCGGGACGGCTCACAGATACGCAGTATTTT.

This rearrangement joins TRBV18 to TRBJ2-2, with 7 bases identical to TRBD1. The ends lost 6 bases at V and 4 bases at J; junction bases unmatched: 5. Germline V gene data show CDR1 as KGHSH and CDR2 as LQKENI. This CDR3 region has 14 residues. The CDR3 DNA reads as TGTGCCAGCTCTCGACAGGGAAGCACCGGGGAGCTGTTTTTT. It encodes CASSRQGSTGELFF.

The chain employs TRBV9 and TRBJ2-5, with 8 bases fitting TRBD1. CDR1 is SGDLS, CDR2 YYNGEE, per germline. The CDR3 spans 16 residues. Germline trimming cut 0 bases from V and 5 bases from J; bases unmatched to any gene: 9. The CDR3 region has the DNA TGTGCCAGCAGCGTAGATCCCCGAAACAGGGGGGAGACCCAGTACTTC. Amino acids: CASSVDPRNRGETQYF.

This clone is a singleton in its sample. The CDR3 DNA is TGTGCCACCCGCATTGGGACTAGCGGGAGGGCCCCAACAGATACGCAGTATTTT. This translates into CATRIGTSGRAPTDTQYF. This chain joins TRBV15 and TRBJ2-3; 16 nucleotides agree with TRBD2. The CDR3 has 18 residues. Trimming cost V 8 bases and J 3 bases; bases outside gene matches: 11. The germline gives CDR1 LNHNV, CDR2 YYDKDF (reference sequence).

This clone appeared once. V is TRBV19 and J is TRBJ2-1, with D perhaps TRBD2 (5 bases). Per germline, CDR1 LNHDA and CDR2 SQIVND (reference sequence). Trimming shortened V by 1 base and J by 15 bases, and 19 bases separated the two germline ends. CDR3 length: 14 residues. CDR3 DNA: TGTGCCAGTAGTATAGTTTCTAGCCCGGTCAATCCGTTCTTC. Its protein is CASSIVSSPVNPFF.

This clone was picked up one time. V usage is TRBV4-1 and J usage is TRBJ1-2; possible D gene TRBD1, 5 bases. The V and J ends lost 1 base and 3 bases respectively, with 9 bases between them. This CDR3 region has 14 residues. The germline gives CDR1 MGHRA, CDR2 YSYEKL. This chain's CDR3 is CASSQVRGDYGYTF. Written as DNA, the CDR3 is TGCGCCAGCAGCCAAGTGCGGGGGGACTATGGCTACACCTTC.

V and J are TRBV3-1 (or the pseudogene TRBV3-2) and TRBJ1-4, with D unclear. Germline assignment: CDR1 LGHDT and CDR2 YNNKEL (reference sequence). Trimming cost V 4 bases and J 0 bases, with 9 bases left between them. The CDR3 is made up of 15 amino acids. CDR3 sequence: CASSLPGSTNEKLFF. DNA of the CDR3: TGTGCCAGCAGCCTCCCGGGATCAACTAATGAAAAACTGTTTTTT.

The gene calls are TRBV9 and TRBJ1-1, with D perhaps matching TRBD1 (6 bases). The V end was cut by 4 bases, the J end by 4 bases, with 11 bases between. Germline CDR1 and CDR2: SGDLS and YYNGEE. This CDR3 is built from 13 residues. The CDR3 DNA sequence: TGTGCCAGCAGCTTAGGGGGTAGCACTGAAGCTTTCTTT. Protein product: CASSLGGSTEAFF.

V and J are TRBV15 and TRBJ2-3, with TRBD1 matching 8 bases. Germline CDR1 reads LNHNV; CDR2 reads YYDKDF (reference sequence). The ends lost 3 bases at V and 5 bases at J; junction bases unmatched: 10. There are 16 residues in the CDR3. The CDR3 DNA sequence: TGTGCCACCAGCAGTACCAACAGGGGGTTTGGAGATACGCAGTATTTT. Translation gives CATSSTNRGFGDTQYF.

The rearrangement uses TRBV19 and TRBJ2-5, with D perhaps TRBD2 (7 bases). The germline V and J ends were trimmed by 7 bases and 5 bases, with 14 bases remaining between them. The CDR3 is made up of 13 amino acids. Germline V gene data show CDR1 as LNHDA and CDR2 as SQIVND (reference sequence). The DNA for the CDR3 is TGTGCCAGTACGGGCGGGGGCAGGGAGACCCAGTACTTC. As protein: CASTGGGRETQYF.

This chain links TRBV11-3 with TRBJ2-7; D is unclear. The CDR3 contains 12 residues. V dropped 1 base and J dropped 6 bases, with 7 bases sitting between them. CDR1 is SGHNT and CDR2 is YENEEA in the germline V gene. In DNA, the CDR3 is TGTGCCAGCAGCTTAGGTAGAAGCGAGCAGTACTTC. Amino acids: CASSLGRSEQYF.

The CDR3 loop is CASSWGLQLYEQYF. The CDR3 nucleotides are TGTGCCAGCAGTTGGGGACTACAATTATACGAGCAGTACTTC. The J gene is TRBJ2-7, the V gene TRBV6-2 or TRBV6-3, with TRBD2 matching over 7 bases. Trimming removed 4 bases from V and 4 bases from J; junction bases left unmatched: 7. The CDR3 has 14 amino acids. Germline CDR1 MNHEY, CDR2 SVGEGT.

V usage is TRBV5-1 and J usage is TRBJ1-2; 10 positions agree with TRBD1. CDR3 length: 15 residues. CDR1 and CDR2 (germline): SGHRS, YFSETQ. The trim removed 0 bases at V and 6 bases at J, leaving 5 bases unmatched. The CDR3 region has the DNA TGCGCCAGCAGCTTGGACCCCGGGACAGGGGATGGCTACACCTTC. This codes for CASSLDPGTGDGYTF.